The 32 T cell receptor beta chains below were found in one sample sequenced in a study of blood T cell repertoires in COVID-19. Profiled with immunoSEQ multiplex PCR; TCRdb holds only in-frame clones, not every one. The table lists roughly 280,000 clones, about 87% of them singletons. Sequences were obtained from peripheral blood. The receptor set was obtained from a woman aged 55-70 years with COVID-19, enrolled during active disease.

The genes are TRBV7-2 and TRBJ2-1; D possibly corresponds to TRBD2 (6 bases). The CDR3 loop spans 13 amino acids. In germline, CDR1 is SGHTA, CDR2 FQGNSA. Between the trimmed V and J ends, which lost 4 bases and 12 bases, there was a span of 16 bases. CDR3 amino acids: CASSSQWGTGQFF. The CDR3 nucleotides are TGTGCCAGCAGCTCCCAGTGGGGGACTGGGCAGTTCTTC.

V and J are TRBV28 and TRBJ2-7; perhaps TRBD2 as D (6 bases). In germline, CDR1 is MDHEN, CDR2 SYDVKM. Trimming took off 7 bases at V and 5 bases at J, with 9 bases between the two ends. CDR3 length equals 11 residues. CDR3 protein: CASKLANEQYF. The CDR3 region has the DNA TGTGCCAGCAAACTAGCAAACGAGCAGTACTTC.

This chain connects TRBV27 to TRBJ2-7, with 8 positions matching TRBD2. The CDR3 has 15 residues. V dropped 6 bases and J dropped 3; count of bases not matched to a gene: 10. Germline V gene sequence: CDR1 MNHEY, CDR2 SMNVEV (reference sequence). The CDR3 here is CASRAEAREVYEQYF. Written as DNA, the CDR3 is TGTGCCAGCAGGGCGGAGGCGCGGGAGGTCTACGAGCAGTACTTC.

J is TRBJ1-5 and V is TRBV19; perhaps TRBD1 as D (6 bases). Per germline, CDR1 LNHDA and CDR2 SQIVND (reference sequence). Trimming pared 5 bases from V and 6 bases from J, leaving 14 bases between. This CDR3 is 14 amino acids long. CDR3 coding DNA: TGTGCCAGTAGTGGGGGCCAGGGGTCTCAGCCCCAGCATTTT. This gives the protein CASSGGQGSQPQHF.

The chain recombines TRBV24-1 with TRBJ2-1; tentatively, D is TRBD2 (6 bases). The V gene's germline CDR1 is KGHDR and CDR2 SFDVKD. V was clipped by 9 bases and J by 0 bases, with 17 bases between them. This CDR3 is built from 16 residues. CDR3 sequence (DNA): TGTGCCACCGGACATAGCGGAAGTAGCTCCTACAATGAGCAGTTCTTC. Translated: CATGHSGSSSYNEQFF.

The V gene is TRBV7-2, the J gene TRBJ1-5; D is unresolved. This CDR3 region has 13 residues. Between the trimmed V and J ends, which lost 4 bases and 5 bases, there was a span of 9 bases. The germline V gene encodes CDR1 SGHTA and CDR2 FQGNSA. The DNA for the CDR3 is TGTGCCAGCAGCTCACACCTCTATCAGCCCCAGCATTTT. This gives the protein CASSSHLYQPQHF.

This clone has only one observation. As DNA, the CDR3 is TGTGCCTGGGCCCCCGGTACCCCAGGGGGGACCACTGAAGCTTTCTTT. Protein product: CAWAPGTPGGTTEAFF. The chain uses TRBV30 and TRBJ1-1, with 7 positions matching TRBD1. Germline V gene lookup returns CDR1 GTSNPN and CDR2 SVGIG (reference sequence). The V segment lost 5 bases and the J segment 4 bases; nucleotides outside the gene matches: 16. The CDR3 runs 16 residues.

This clone was counted between two and nine times. This rearrangement joins TRBV7-9 to TRBJ2-6; TRBD2 matches at 14 bases. J gave up 3 bases and V 5 bases, and 3 bases lay outside the gene matches. CDR3 size: 17 residues. Germline lookup yields CDR1 SEHNR and CDR2 FQNEAQ (reference sequence). CDR3 sequence: CASSGTSGSDGANVLTF. The CDR3 coding sequence is TGTGCCAGCAGCGGGACTAGCGGGAGTGATGGGGCCAACGTCCTGACTTTC.

V is TRBV28 and J is TRBJ2-1; 8 nucleotides align to TRBD1. The CDR3 is 13 residues long. Germline V gene sequence: CDR1 MDHEN, CDR2 SYDVKM. V lost 4 bases to trimming and J lost 9 bases; unmatched junction nucleotides: 5. CDR3 coding DNA: TGTGCCAGCAGTTCACAGGGGGTGGGTGAGCAGTTCTTC. Translated, it gives CASSSQGVGEQFF.

The J gene is TRBJ2-1, the V gene TRBV5-1; 14 bases line up with TRBD2. CDR1 and CDR2 (germline): SGHRS, YFSETQ. Trimming at V came to 5 bases and at J to 0 bases, leaving 4 bases not matched to a gene. This CDR3 spans 17 amino acids. In nucleotides, the CDR3 is TGCGCCAGCAGAACCGGGACTAGCGGGAGCTCCTACAATGAGCAGTTCTTC. Translation gives CASRTGTSGSSYNEQFF.

This clone has more than one count but fewer than ten. The chain employs TRBV14 and TRBJ2-1, with unresolved D. The CDR3 extends over 13 amino acids. In germline, CDR1 is SGHDN, CDR2 FVKESK. Trimming pared 0 bases from V and 4 bases from J, leaving 4 bases between. CDR3 sequence reads: CASSQDLYNEQFF. In DNA, the CDR3 is TGTGCCAGCAGCCAAGACCTTTACAATGAGCAGTTCTTC. Complete variable domain (other parts from reference TRBV14 and TRBJ2-1): EAGVTQFPSHSVIEKGQTVTLRCDPISGHDNLYWYRRVMGKEIKFLLHFVKESKQDESGMPNNRFLAERTGGTYSTLKVQPAELEDSGVYFCASSQDLYNEQFFGPGTRLTVL.

This clone was seen only a few times. The CDR3 reads CASSLTSGQETQYF. CDR3 bases: TGTGCCAGCAGCTTGACTAGCGGACAAGAGACCCAGTACTTC. The chain carries TRBV11-2 and TRBJ2-5; 9 nucleotides align to TRBD2. Losses at the gene ends were 3 bases for V and 2 bases for J; bases not matched to a gene: 1. Per the germline V gene, CDR1 is SGHAT and CDR2 is FQNNGV. The CDR3 extends over 14 amino acids.

This sequence joins TRBV6-5 and TRBJ2-7, with D perhaps matching TRBD1 (6 bases). The length of the CDR3 is 13 residues. Germline V gene sequence: CDR1 MNHEY, CDR2 SVGAGI. Trimming removed 2 bases from V and 4 bases from J, with 9 bases in between. The CDR3 reads CASSYGTRYEQYF. In DNA form, the CDR3 reads TGTGCCAGCAGTTACGGGACACGTTACGAGCAGTACTTC.

The chain couples TRBV28 to TRBJ1-1, with TRBD1 as a possible D gene (5 bases). The CDR3 totals 13 residues. With 3 bases removed from V and 5 bases from J, the gap between germline ends came to 10 bases. The germline CDR1 and CDR2 sequences are MDHEN and SYDVKM. Written as DNA, the CDR3 is TGTGCCAGCAGTTTCGGGGGTCGTACTGAAGCTTTCTTT. Translating gives CASSFGGRTEAFF.

The V call is TRBV7-2, the J call TRBJ2-3, with 10 positions matching TRBD2. Germline trimming cut 2 bases from V and 3 bases from J; bases unmatched to any gene: 5. CDR3 length: 16 residues. CDR1 is SGHTA and CDR2 is FQGNSA in the germline V gene. The CDR3 nucleotides read TGTGCCAGCAGCTTAATCCTAGCGGGAGTGACAGATACGCAGTATTTT. Translating gives CASSLILAGVTDTQYF.

This chain joins TRBV6-2 or TRBV6-3 and TRBJ2-1, with 15 bases that match TRBD2. Germline V lookup: CDR1 MNHEY, CDR2 SVGEGT. The J segment lost 6 bases and the V segment lost 4 bases, leaving 1 base of the junction unmatched. This CDR3 region has 15 residues. CDR3 amino acids: CASSSGLAGGNEQFF. In DNA form, the CDR3 reads TGTGCCAGCAGTTCGGGACTAGCGGGGGGCAATGAGCAGTTCTTC.

The CDR3 DNA follows: TGTGCCAGCAGCCAGGGGGCGAATCAGCCCCAGCATTTT. It translates to CASSQGANQPQHF. The J gene is TRBJ1-5, the V gene TRBV7-2, with 8 bases matching TRBD1. The V gene's germline CDR1 is SGHTA and CDR2 FQGNSA. V trimming: 5 bases; J trimming: 4 bases; junction bases outside the gene matches: 1. The CDR3 covers 13 residues.

The chain combines TRBV3-1 (or the pseudogene TRBV3-2) with TRBJ1-3; D not resolved. The CDR3 contains 15 residues. V was trimmed by 1 base and J by 3 bases, leaving 10 bases between them. Per germline, CDR1 LGHDT and CDR2 YNNKEL (reference sequence). CDR3 amino acids: CASSQVGGLGNTIYF. The CDR3 DNA reads TGTGCCAGCAGCCAAGTCGGCGGCCTTGGAAACACCATATATTTT.

This clone was observed a single time. V and J are TRBV24-1 and TRBJ2-3, with a possible D match to TRBD1 (8 bases). Trimming cost V 7 bases and J 5 bases, with 15 bases left between them. From germline, CDR1 is KGHDR and CDR2 SFDVKD. The CDR3 totals 14 residues. The CDR3 sequence is CATRNTGGGDTQYF. CDR3 nucleotide sequence: TGTGCCACCAGGAATACAGGGGGGGGAGATACGCAGTATTTT.

The chain combines TRBV29-1 with TRBJ2-2; D might be TRBD1 (6 bases). V was clipped by 2 bases and J by 6 bases, with 13 bases between them. In germline, CDR1 is SQVTM, CDR2 ANQGSEA. This CDR3 is built from 14 residues. The CDR3 DNA is TGCAGCGTTGAAAACTGGGGGCGGGCCGGGGAGCTGTTTTTT. It is translated as CSVENWGRAGELFF.

The chain joins TRBV4-1 to TRBJ2-1; TRBD1 is a possible D gene (5 bases). Germline V CDR1 and CDR2: MGHRA, YSYEKL. Deletions cut 0 bases from V and 6 bases from J, with 12 bases between. The CDR3 spans 15 residues. The CDR3 nucleotides read TGCGCCAGCAGCCAAGAAGGCAGGGCTAGCAATGAGCAGTTCTTC. Translation gives CASSQEGRASNEQFF.

This clone was seen a few times. The rearrangement joins TRBV6-1 to TRBJ1-5, with TRBD1 as a possible D gene (5 bases). In germline, CDR1 is MNHNS, CDR2 SASEGT. V lost 3 bases, J lost 0 bases, and 15 bases lay in between. There are 17 residues in the CDR3. The CDR3 is CASSEGGGGRSNQPQHF. The CDR3 coding sequence is TGTGCCAGCAGTGAGGGTGGCGGGGGTCGTAGCAATCAGCCCCAGCATTTT.

The V gene is TRBV24-1, the J gene TRBJ2-2; D unclear. V gave up 5 bases and J gave up 5 bases, with 14 bases separating them. The CDR3 is 15 amino acids. Looked up from germline, CDR1 is KGHDR and CDR2 is SFDVKD. CDR3 in DNA: TGTGCCACCAGTGCCCCCCCTGAGAGAACCGGGGAGCTGTTTTTT. Translated, it gives CATSAPPERTGELFF.

V is TRBV5-1 and J is TRBJ2-2, with 13 bases matching TRBD2. The J segment lost 7 bases and the V segment lost 4 bases, leaving 7 bases of the junction unmatched. Germline CDR1 reads SGHRS; CDR2 reads YFSETQ. The CDR3 contains 16 residues. CDR3 DNA sequence: TGCGCCAGCAGCGGGGGACTAGCGGGACTAGGCGGGGAGCTGTTTTTT. Protein sequence: CASSGGLAGLGGELFF.

J is TRBJ1-1 and V is TRBV28; no definite D call. Germline V gene lookup returns CDR1 MDHEN and CDR2 SYDVKM. There are 15 residues in the CDR3. V was shortened by 5 bases and J by 3 bases, with 16 bases between the two germline ends. The CDR3 nucleotides are TGTGCCAGCAGTCCTGCCCCGGGAAGGGACACTGAAGCTTTCTTT. It codes for CASSPAPGRDTEAFF. The entire variable domain, with the rest obtained from reference TRBV28 and TRBJ1-1, is as follows: DVKVTQSSRYLVKRTGEKVFLECVQDMDHENMFWYRQDPGLGLRLIYFSYDVKMKEKGDIPEGYSVSREKKERFSLILESASTNQTSMYLCASSPAPGRDTEAFFGQGTRLTVV.

The rearrangement links TRBV15 to TRBJ2-7; TRBD1 agrees at 8 bases. The length of the CDR3 is 17 residues. The J segment lost 0 bases and the V segment lost 0 bases, leaving 7 bases of the junction unmatched. CDR1 is LNHNV and CDR2 is YYDKDF in the germline V gene (reference sequence). Here the CDR3 DNA reads TGTGCCACCAGCAGAGAAGTTGGGGACAGGTCCTCCTACGAGCAGTACTTC. Protein product: CATSREVGDRSSYEQYF.

Here the CDR3 DNA reads TGTGCCAGCAGCTTCCGGACTAGCGGGAGTGCCTACGAGCAGTACTTC. This gives the protein CASSFRTSGSAYEQYF. This sequence joins TRBV3-1 (or the pseudogene TRBV3-2) and TRBJ2-7, with 13 bases lining up with TRBD2. V was pared by 5 bases and J by 2 bases, with 6 bases of the junction left unmatched. The CDR3 runs to 16 residues. The V gene's germline CDR1 is LGHDT and CDR2 YNNKEL (reference sequence).

Written as DNA, the CDR3 is TGTGCCAGCAGCTTAGACAGGGGGCTGTCCGGGGAGCTGTTTTTT. It yields the protein CASSLDRGLSGELFF. This sequence joins TRBV7-2 and TRBJ2-2, with TRBD1 matching over 9 bases. This CDR3 is 15 amino acids long. Germline CDR1 reads SGHTA; CDR2 reads FQGNSA. The V segment lost 1 base and the J segment 6 bases; nucleotides outside the gene matches: 3.

This clone was found a few times. The chain is built from TRBV7-8 and TRBJ2-7, with TRBD1 identical over 8 bases. J lost 3 bases, V lost 4 bases, and 5 bases had no gene match. This CDR3 is 14 amino acids long. Per the germline V gene, CDR1 is SGHVS and CDR2 is FQNEAQ. The DNA for the CDR3 is TGTGCCAGCAGCTCGCTGGACAGGGTCTACGAGCAGTACTTC. It codes for CASSSLDRVYEQYF.

The chain has TRBV27 and TRBJ1-2; perhaps TRBD1 as D (5 bases). V lost 5 bases and J 3 bases, leaving 16 bases between the germline ends. Looked up from germline, CDR1 is MNHEY and CDR2 is SMNVEV (reference sequence). The CDR3 is made up of 15 amino acids. The CDR3 sequence: CASSRSGREYYGYTF. The CDR3 DNA sequence: TGTGCCAGCAGTCGATCCGGCAGGGAATACTATGGCTACACCTTC.

The rearrangement uses TRBV7-7 and TRBJ2-1; 7 bases align to TRBD2. With 8 bases clipped from V and 10 bases from J, the junction kept 17 bases outside the gene matches. This CDR3 comprises 15 residues. CDR1 is SSHAT and CDR2 is FNYEAQ in the germline V gene (reference sequence). This chain's CDR3 is CASAPGGSRSGEQFF. Here the CDR3 DNA reads TGTGCCAGCGCCCCAGGCGGGAGCCGGTCCGGGGAGCAGTTCTTC.

The V and J genes are TRBV9 and TRBJ1-1, with 7 bases fitting TRBD1. J was trimmed by 8 bases and V by 4 bases; bases with no gene match: 11. This CDR3 spans 14 amino acids. Germline V gene lookup returns CDR1 SGDLS and CDR2 YYNGEE. The CDR3: CASSPGGSIREAFF. In DNA form, the CDR3 reads TGTGCCAGCAGCCCAGGGGGGTCGATTAGGGAAGCTTTCTTT.